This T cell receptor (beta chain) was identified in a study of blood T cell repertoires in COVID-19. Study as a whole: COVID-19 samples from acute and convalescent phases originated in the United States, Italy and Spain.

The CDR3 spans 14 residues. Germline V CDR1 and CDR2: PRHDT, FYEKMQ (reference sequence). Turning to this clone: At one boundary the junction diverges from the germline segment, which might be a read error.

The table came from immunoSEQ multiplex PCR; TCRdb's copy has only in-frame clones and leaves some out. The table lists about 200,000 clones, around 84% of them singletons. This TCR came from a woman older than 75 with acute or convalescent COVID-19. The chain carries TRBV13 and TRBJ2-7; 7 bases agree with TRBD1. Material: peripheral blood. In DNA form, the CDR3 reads TGTGCCAGCAGCATAGGGACAGCGACCTACGAGCAGTACTTC. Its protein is CASSIGTATYEQYF.